This TCR beta chain comes out of a study of blood T cell repertoires in COVID-19. Study as a whole: T cells, B-cell-depleted T cells, or PBMCs provided the cDNA or gDNA that served as material.

Participants' own reports of clinical history determined their cohort assignment. Two consecutive negative NP/OP PCR tests, clearance, or resolved symptoms defined Cohort 3 recovery. Comment on this clone: Given the absence of the conserved phenylalanine or tryptophan at the CDR3 end, a read error is likely. The limits of the CDR3 on the DNA are not certain, so only TCRdb's listed CDR3 is given.

In the source study's methods: Nucleated cell counts were estimated from reference gene primer amplification. Sequenced by immunoSEQ multiplex PCR; TCRdb stores in-frame clones only, minus some. The DNA gave D and trimming, while V, J and clone size come from that table. This sample has around 500,000 clones, with roughly 90% found just once. The origin of this receptor is a woman in her thirties or forties who had recovered from COVID-19. Sequenced material: PBMCs or T cells enriched from blood (not recorded which).

CDR3 sequence reads: CASSPTDLRA. The chain links TRBV12-3 or TRBV12-4 to TRBJ1-2. The CDR3 is made up of 10 amino acids, end residues included.